One sample yielded the 25 T cell receptor beta chains listed below, sequenced in a study of blood T cell repertoires in COVID-19. The assay was immunoSEQ multiplex PCR, and TCRdb's table has in-frame clones only and misses some. The table has hundreds of thousands of clones, 75% to 90% seen once. The sequencing input was PBMCs or T cells enriched from blood (not recorded which). The receptors were gathered from a young man who had recovered from COVID-19.

V and J are TRBV5-1 and TRBJ2-6, with 9 bases lining up with TRBD2. Germline CDR1 is SGHRS and CDR2 is YFSETQ. The V segment lost 4 bases and the J segment 1 base; nucleotides outside the gene matches: 9. This CDR3 has 18 residues. The CDR3 here is CASSPGLATRSGANVLTF. In DNA, the CDR3 is TGCGCCAGCAGCCCGGGACTAGCAACACGATCTGGGGCCAACGTCCTGACTTTC.

This clone showed up just once. The V call is TRBV11-2, the J call TRBJ2-7; 8 bases line up with TRBD2. The CDR3 consists of 17 residues. The V segment lost 0 bases and the J segment 4 bases; nucleotides outside the gene matches: 11. CDR1 is SGHAT and CDR2 is FQNNGV in the germline V gene. The CDR3 DNA reads TGTGCCAGCAGCTTAGATCTCTCGGGAGGGAGTGAGTACGAGCAGTACTTC. Translation gives CASSLDLSGGSEYEQYF.

The rearrangement uses TRBV18 and TRBJ2-7; TRBD1 agrees at 9 bases. The CDR3 spans 14 residues. Germline assignment: CDR1 KGHSH and CDR2 LQKENI. Trimming took 4 bases from V and 2 from J; bases not matched to a gene: 3. The DNA for the CDR3 is TGTGCCAGCTCACACCGGGACAGGGCCTACGAGCAGTACTTC. This gives the protein CASSHRDRAYEQYF. Full variable domain (outside the CDR3, taken from reference TRBV18 and TRBJ2-7): NAGVMQNPRHLVRRRGQEARLRCSPMKGHSHVYWYRQLPEEGLKFMVYLQKENIIDESGMPKERFSAEFPKEGPSILRIQQVVRGDSAAYFCASSHRDRAYEQYFGPGTRLTVT.

V gene TRBV9 combines with J gene TRBJ2-3; D is perhaps TRBD2 (6 bases). The germline V and J ends were trimmed by 4 bases and 3 bases, with 15 bases remaining between them. This CDR3 has 15 residues. Germline V gene sequence: CDR1 SGDLS, CDR2 YYNGEE. In DNA form, the CDR3 reads TGTGCCAGCAGCCTCGGACCGACTAGGACAGATACGCAGTATTTT. Its protein is CASSLGPTRTDTQYF.

The chain employs TRBV4-2 and TRBJ2-7; 13 nucleotides agree with TRBD2. Germline CDR1 reads LGHNA; CDR2 reads YNFKEQ. This CDR3 is 16 amino acids long. The V segment lost 0 bases and the J segment 3 bases; nucleotides outside the gene matches: 2. The CDR3 reads CASSQDWTSGSYEQYF. Written as DNA, the CDR3 is TGTGCCAGCAGCCAAGATTGGACTAGCGGGAGCTACGAGCAGTACTTC.

The chain combines TRBV15 with TRBJ2-1, with D unclear. Germline V CDR1 and CDR2: LNHNV, YYDKDF (reference sequence). V was shortened by 0 bases and J by 3 bases, with 3 bases between the two germline ends. This CDR3 spans 13 amino acids. For the CDR3, the DNA is TGTGCCACCAGCAGAGATTACTACAATGAGCAGTTCTTC. Translation: CATSRDYYNEQFF.

This chain uses TRBV7-9 with TRBJ1-3; 9 bases map to TRBD1. Trimming removed 5 bases from V and 0 bases from J; junction bases left unmatched: 8. CDR1 is SEHNR and CDR2 is FQNEAQ in the germline V gene (reference sequence). CDR3 length: 17 amino acids. The CDR3 nucleotides read TGTGCCAGCAGCCGATACGGGACAGGGAGCTCTGGAAACACCATATATTTT. Protein sequence: CASSRYGTGSSGNTIYF.

This clone showed up just once. The genes are TRBV19 and TRBJ1-2, with TRBD1 matching 10 bases. The CDR3 is 15 residues long. V shed 5 bases and J 3 bases; nucleotides not matched to a gene: 6. Germline assignment: CDR1 LNHDA and CDR2 SQIVND (reference sequence). The CDR3 DNA is TGTGCCAGTAGTGCCTTCGGACAGGGGGACTATGGCTACACCTTC. Amino acid sequence: CASSAFGQGDYGYTF.

The chain carries TRBV28 and TRBJ1-1; D may be TRBD1 (6 bases). Germline V gene sequence: CDR1 MDHEN, CDR2 SYDVKM. The CDR3 consists of 14 residues. Trimming left V 6 bases short and J 6 bases short, with 17 bases between. CDR3 sequence (DNA): TGTGCCAGCAGGGAACAGGGTGGAGTGCCTGAAGCTTTCTTT. It yields the protein CASREQGGVPEAFF.

The chain is built from TRBV3-1 (or the pseudogene TRBV3-2) and TRBJ2-3, with 7 bases identical to TRBD2. Germline values: CDR1 LGHDT, CDR2 YNNKEL (reference sequence). Unmatched junction bases numbered 13, after V lost 4 bases and J lost 9 bases. CDR3 length equals 15 residues. The CDR3 sequence is CASSRQRDRQATQYF. In DNA form, the CDR3 reads TGTGCCAGCAGCCGCCAGCGGGACCGGCAAGCGACGCAGTATTTT.

The chain recombines TRBV4-1 with TRBJ2-3; 11 bases fit TRBD2. This CDR3 is 16 amino acids long. Unmatched junction bases numbered 3, after V lost 1 base and J lost 3 bases. CDR1 and CDR2 from the germline V gene are MGHRA and YSYEKL. The CDR3 nucleotides read TGCGCCAGCAGCCAAGCCGGGACTAGCGGAACAGATACGCAGTATTTT. Translation: CASSQAGTSGTDTQYF.

The chain is built from TRBV11-2 and TRBJ2-7, with D possibly TRBD2 on 6 matching bases. The CDR3 sequence is 12 residues long. Germline V CDR1 and CDR2: SGHAT, FQNNGV. The germline V and J ends were trimmed by 1 base and 11 bases, with 12 bases remaining between them. CDR3 in amino acids: CASSLAGAYEYF. CDR3 sequence (DNA): TGTGCCAGCAGCTTAGCGGGAGCATATGAGTACTTC.

V usage is TRBV28 and J usage is TRBJ1-1; D is undetermined. V lost 6 bases and J lost 4, with 9 bases in between. Germline V gives CDR1 MDHEN, CDR2 SYDVKM. The CDR3 spans 12 residues. The DNA for the CDR3 is TGTGCCAGCAGGCTACAGCCCACTGAAGCTTTCTTT. Amino acids: CASRLQPTEAFF. The full variable domain, in which reference TRBV28 and TRBJ1-1 provide the parts outside the CDR3, is DVKVTQSSRYLVKRTGEKVFLECVQDMDHENMFWYRQDPGLGLRLIYFSYDVKMKEKGDIPEGYSVSREKKERFSLILESASTNQTSMYLCASRLQPTEAFFGQGTRLTVV.

The chain carries TRBV25-1 and TRBJ1-3, with TRBD1 identical over 9 bases. CDR1 is MGHDK and CDR2 is SYGVNS in the germline V gene. The CDR3 sequence is 15 residues long. Trimming removed 6 bases from V and 3 bases from J; junction bases left unmatched: 6. The CDR3: CASSSGTGIGNTIYF. In nucleotides, the CDR3 is TGTGCCAGCAGCAGCGGGACAGGGATTGGAAACACCATATATTTT.

Here the CDR3 DNA reads TGTGCCAGTAGTTCGGACAGAATGAACACTGAAGCTTTCTTT. Amino acid sequence: CASSSDRMNTEAFF. The V gene is TRBV19, the J gene TRBJ1-1, with D tentatively TRBD1 (6 bases). V lost 5 bases, J lost 0 bases, and 10 bases lay in between. This CDR3 comprises 14 residues. CDR1 LNHDA and CDR2 SQIVND come from the germline V gene (reference sequence).

The chain joins TRBV3-1 (or the pseudogene TRBV3-2) to TRBJ2-1; 7 bases align to TRBD2. This CDR3 is built from 15 residues. Germline V lookup: CDR1 LGHDT, CDR2 YNNKEL (reference sequence). Losses at the gene ends were 0 bases for V and 7 bases for J; bases not matched to a gene: 6. As DNA, the CDR3 is TGTGCCAGCAGCCAAGAGTTAAGGCGGGGGAATGAGCAGTTCTTC. As protein: CASSQELRRGNEQFF.

The chain combines TRBV15 with TRBJ2-2; D might be TRBD1 (5 bases). CDR1 and CDR2 (germline): LNHNV, YYDKDF (reference sequence). The CDR3 is made up of 14 amino acids. V lost 0 bases to trimming and J lost 6 bases, with 8 bases between them. CDR3 in amino acids: CATSRDQGAGELFF. The CDR3 DNA follows: TGTGCCACCAGCAGAGATCAAGGGGCCGGGGAGCTGTTTTTT.

This clone has only one observation. CDR3 bases: TGTGCCAGCAGCATCACCGGGACTAGCAGAACAGATACGCAGTATTTT. Residues: CASSITGTSRTDTQYF. The chain employs TRBV21-1 and TRBJ2-3; TRBD2 is the table's D call, not checked against the DNA. TRBV21-1 is a known pseudogene. This CDR3 comprises 16 residues.

The chain carries TRBV9 and TRBJ1-5, with 9 nucleotides matching TRBD1. The CDR3 totals 15 residues. The germline gives CDR1 SGDLS, CDR2 YYNGEE. The V segment lost 4 bases and the J segment 6 bases; nucleotides outside the gene matches: 8. For the CDR3, the DNA is TGTGCCAGCAGCCTTGGGACAGGGATAGGTCAGCCCCAGCATTTT. Amino acids: CASSLGTGIGQPQHF.

The V and J genes are TRBV4-1 and TRBJ1-2; 8 bases line up with TRBD1. The J segment lost 6 bases and the V segment lost 2 bases, leaving 5 bases of the junction unmatched. This CDR3 contains 14 residues. Germline loops: CDR1 MGHRA, CDR2 YSYEKL. The CDR3 DNA follows: TGCGCCAGCAGCCAACCGGGACAGGTGAATGGCTACACCTTC. Amino acid sequence: CASSQPGQVNGYTF.

This chain joins TRBV7-8 and TRBJ2-1; possible D gene TRBD2, 5 bases. Germline V CDR1 and CDR2: SGHVS, FQNEAQ. The CDR3 spans 16 residues. Trimming removed 5 bases at V and 7 bases at J, with 21 bases between. As DNA, the CDR3 is TGTGCCAGCAGCACCCTAGGACTCCTCCCGGGGAATGAGCAGTTCTTC. This sequence encodes CASSTLGLLPGNEQFF.

The chain links TRBV7-9 to TRBJ2-5, with TRBD2 as a possible D gene (6 bases). Germline-derived CDR1 and CDR2 are SEHNR and FQNEAQ (reference sequence). The CDR3 consists of 17 residues. Trimming removed 0 bases from V and 0 bases from J, with 14 bases in between. This chain's CDR3 is CASSLAAGSSYQETQYF. The CDR3, as DNA: TGTGCCAGCAGCTTAGCGGCCGGGAGCAGCTACCAAGAGACCCAGTACTTC.

V gene TRBV7-6 combines with J gene TRBJ1-4, with D hard to call. The germline CDR1 and CDR2 sequences are SGHVS and FNYEAQ. V shed 5 bases and J shed 7 bases, with 20 bases lying between them. This CDR3 is 16 amino acids long. This chain's CDR3 is CASSLSPAGEGEKLFF. As DNA, the CDR3 is TGTGCCAGCAGCCTATCCCCAGCGGGAGAGGGTGAAAAACTGTTTTTT.

The sample holds a few counts of this clone. The V gene is TRBV19, the J gene TRBJ1-6; TRBD1 might be the D (6 bases). Germline CDR1 is LNHDA and CDR2 is SQIVND (reference sequence). Trimming left V 4 bases short and J 9 bases short, with 10 bases between. The CDR3 is 13 amino acids. CDR3 sequence reads: CASSTGVASPLHF. The CDR3 DNA sequence: TGTGCCAGTAGTACAGGGGTGGCTTCACCCCTCCACTTT.

The chain employs TRBV3-1 (or the pseudogene TRBV3-2) and TRBJ2-3; D might be TRBD1 (6 bases). With 5 bases removed from V and 7 bases from J, the gap between germline ends came to 13 bases. In germline, CDR1 is LGHDT, CDR2 YNNKEL (reference sequence). The CDR3 totals 13 residues. The CDR3 loop is CASSNREPYTQYF. The CDR3 DNA is TGTGCCAGCAGCAACAGGGAACCCTATACGCAGTATTTT.